This T cell receptor beta chain was captured by sequencing in a study of identical twins. General study results and limits: Invariant MAIT and iNKT cells are populations that could partly confound zero-insertion analyses. The models systematically underestimated how much out-of-frame TCR alpha was shared in monozygotic twins. Within beta out-of-frame sequences, the excess sharing observed between twins was weaker. In drawing conclusions, the study used cross-sectional statistical analysis and did not follow the same donors.

In this sample, this clonotype turned up a few times. Its antigen is still unknown. Using its own MiXCR run on the 5' RACE reads, TCRdb lists one record per CDR3 protein. The table includes about 210,000 distinct CDR3 sequences, about a tenth detected once. The CDR3 is made up of 14 amino acids. Trimming took 6 bases from V and 5 from J; bases not matched to a gene: 7. Germline V gene lookup returns CDR1 SEHNR and CDR2 FQNEAQ (reference sequence). V and J are TRBV7-9 and TRBJ2-1; 7 bases match TRBD2. The source material was memory (CD45RO+) T cells sorted from blood. The receptor was derived from a woman aged 18-29 years in good health. CDR3 loop: CASRPPSGDNEQFF. CDR3 sequence (DNA): TGTGCCAGCAGACCCCCTAGCGGAGACAATGAGCAGTTCTTC.